Each of the 15 T cell receptor beta chains below was sequenced from the same sample in a study of blood T cell repertoires in COVID-19. Using immunoSEQ multiplex PCR, the repertoire was profiled, and TCRdb retains in-frame clones only, with some absent. The sample comprises some 300,000 clones, around four fifths of which are singletons, and around 3.7% rests with the top ten. Specimen: peripheral blood. Source of these receptors: a woman between 50 and 59 years old with active or convalescent COVID-19.

This clone was observed once. The chain couples TRBV5-1 to TRBJ2-7, with TRBD1 matching 10 bases. This CDR3 is built from 18 residues. Germline CDR1 reads SGHRS; CDR2 reads YFSETQ. Trimming at V came to 1 base and at J to 3 bases, leaving 13 bases not matched to a gene. Written as DNA, the CDR3 is TGCGCCAGCAGCTTGTCGGACAGGGGGGCAACCCCTCACTACGAGCAGTACTTC. Translation: CASSLSDRGATPHYEQYF.

With respect to this clone: The same CDR3 arises from other DNA sequences in this sample as well. The V and J genes are TRBV27 and TRBJ1-5; 7 nucleotides agree with TRBD1. Trimming cost V 4 bases and J 2 bases; bases outside gene matches: 2. CDR3 length: 14 residues. The germline V gene encodes CDR1 MNHEY and CDR2 SMNVEV (reference sequence). The CDR3 reads CASSSGQGNQPQHF. The DNA of the CDR3 is TGTGCCAGCAGTTCCGGACAGGGCAATCAGCCCCAGCATTTT.

This sequence joins TRBV4-2 and TRBJ2-5; D is possibly TRBD1 (5 bases). The CDR3 sequence is 15 residues long. Germline CDR1 and CDR2: LGHNA and YNFKEQ. Trimming removed 0 bases from V and 5 bases from J, with 13 bases in between. CDR3 nucleotide sequence: TGTGCCAGCAGCCAAGATTTAGGGGATCTGGAGACCCAGTACTTC. It codes for CASSQDLGDLETQYF.

This chain links TRBV28 with TRBJ2-7, with D possibly being TRBD1 (6 bases). Between the trimmed V and J ends, which lost 5 bases and 2 bases, there was a span of 19 bases. Germline values: CDR1 MDHEN, CDR2 SYDVKM. The CDR3 extends over 16 amino acids. The DNA for the CDR3 is TGTGCCAGCAGTCGTCCTCTTTGGACAGTTACCTACGAGCAGTACTTC. This gives the protein CASSRPLWTVTYEQYF.

This chain uses TRBV10-1 with TRBJ2-1; TRBD2 might be the D (6 bases). This CDR3 has 11 residues. The ends were cut back, 8 bases at V and 12 bases at J, with 14 bases in the middle. Germline CDR1 and CDR2: WNHNN and SYGVQD (reference sequence). This CDR3 is CASRGNSGQFF. CDR3 bases: TGCGCCAGCCGGGGGAATTCTGGGCAGTTCTTC.

This chain uses TRBV11-3 with TRBJ2-3, with 8 nucleotides matching TRBD2. The CDR3 consists of 15 residues. Germline V CDR1 and CDR2: SGHNT, YENEEA. V dropped 1 base and J dropped 2; count of bases not matched to a gene: 2. This chain's CDR3 is CASSLGAGDTDTQYF. CDR3 bases: TGTGCCAGCAGCTTAGGAGCGGGGGACACAGATACGCAGTATTTT. The full variable domain, with the rest looked up from reference TRBV11-3 and TRBJ2-3, is EAGVVQSPRYKIIEKKQPVAFWCNPISGHNTLYWYLQNLGQGPELLIRYENEEAVDDSQLPKDRFSAERLKGVDSTLKIQPAELGDSAVYLCASSLGAGDTDTQYFGPGTRLTVL.

The chain combines TRBV5-4 with TRBJ1-5; D possibly corresponds to TRBD1 (6 bases). The germline V gene has CDR1 SGHNT and CDR2 YYREEE (reference sequence). This CDR3 comprises 17 residues. V was shortened by 3 bases and J by 1 base, with 17 bases between the two germline ends. Here the CDR3 reads CASSWGGGRGSNQPQHF. The CDR3 DNA reads TGTGCCAGCAGCTGGGGCGGGGGGCGCGGAAGCAATCAGCCCCAGCATTTT.

This chain joins TRBV5-1 and TRBJ2-1; 9 nucleotides match TRBD1. This CDR3 contains 16 residues. Trimming cost V 4 bases and J 5 bases; bases outside gene matches: 10. The germline CDR1 and CDR2 sequences are SGHRS and YFSETQ. CDR3 in DNA: TGCGCCAGCAGCACTCGAACAGGGGGCTTTAACAATGAGCAGTTCTTC. Its translation: CASSTRTGGFNNEQFF.

V gene TRBV11-2 combines with J gene TRBJ2-3; D is possibly TRBD1 (6 bases). V lost 8 bases and J 5 bases, leaving 23 bases between the germline ends. This CDR3 contains 16 residues. CDR1 and CDR2 from the germline V gene are SGHAT and FQNNGV. CDR3 coding DNA: TGTGCCAGCGGAAGAACAGGGAATTCTCTCCGAGATACGCAGTATTTT. Amino acid sequence: CASGRTGNSLRDTQYF.

The chain links TRBV5-6 to TRBJ2-7, with TRBD1 matching over 8 bases. This CDR3 has 13 residues. Germline CDR1 SGHDT, CDR2 YYEEEE. V was pared by 0 bases and J by 5 bases, with 1 base of the junction left unmatched. CDR3 loop: CASSLDRGDEQYF. CDR3 DNA sequence: TGTGCCAGCAGCTTGGACAGGGGGGACGAGCAGTACTTC.

The sample holds many counts of this clone. The chain links TRBV25-1 to TRBJ1-5; the D is unclear. This CDR3 has 12 amino acids. CDR1 MGHDK and CDR2 SYGVNS come from the germline V gene. V was pared by 6 bases and J by 5 bases, with 8 bases between. CDR3 nucleotides: TGTGCCAGCAGGGAGGGTCATCAGCCCCAGCATTTT. Translation gives CASREGHQPQHF.

This clone has a single count. V usage is TRBV7-8 and J usage is TRBJ1-4; TRBD1 might be the D (5 bases). CDR1 SGHVS and CDR2 FQNEAQ come from the germline V gene. The CDR3 is 14 residues long. The V end lost 2 bases, the J end lost 5 bases, and 9 bases lay between the germline ends. CDR3 amino acids: CASSLWGVNEKLFF. DNA of the CDR3: TGTGCCAGCAGCTTATGGGGCGTCAATGAAAAACTGTTTTTT. Using reference TRBV7-8 and TRBJ1-4 for the parts outside the CDR3, the full variable domain is GAGVSQSPRYKVAKRGQDVALRCDPISGHVSLFWYQQALGQGPEFLTYFQNEAQLDKSGLPSDRFFAERPEGSVSTLKIQRTQQEDSAVYLCASSLWGVNEKLFFGSGTQLSVL.

A remark on this clone: Other nucleotide sequences from this sample produce the same CDR3. The gene calls are TRBV5-1 and TRBJ2-3; TRBD2 agrees at 8 bases. Germline loops: CDR1 SGHRS, CDR2 YFSETQ. CDR3 length: 15 residues. With 0 bases clipped from V and 4 bases from J, the junction kept 4 bases outside the gene matches. In DNA form, the CDR3 reads TGCGCCAGCAGCTTGGGTCTAGCGGGTGCAGATACGCAGTATTTT. This gives the protein CASSLGLAGADTQYF.

The chain recombines TRBV5-1 with TRBJ2-7; 7 bases align to TRBD2. Germline loops: CDR1 SGHRS, CDR2 YFSETQ. The CDR3 is made up of 15 amino acids. The V gene end was trimmed by 0 bases and the J gene end by 2 bases; junction bases not matched to a gene: 5. CDR3 loop: CASSLVPSGTYEQYF. Here the CDR3 DNA reads TGCGCCAGCAGCTTGGTCCCTAGCGGAACCTACGAGCAGTACTTC. Full variable domain (rest looked up from reference TRBV5-1 and TRBJ2-7): KAGVTQTPRYLIKTRGQQVTLSCSPISGHRSVSWYQQTPGQGLQFLFEYFSETQRNKGNFPGRFSGRQFSNSRSEMNVSTLELGDSALYLCASSLVPSGTYEQYFGPGTRLTVT.

The chain has TRBV18 and TRBJ1-3, with D possibly matching TRBD1 (5 bases). With 3 bases removed from V and 0 bases from J, the gap between germline ends came to 12 bases. Germline lookup yields CDR1 KGHSH and CDR2 LQKENI. The CDR3 length is 16 residues. CDR3 loop: CASSPGVAGSGNTIYF. The DNA for the CDR3 is TGTGCCAGCTCACCGGGGGTAGCGGGCTCTGGAAACACCATATATTTT.